Sequencing of this T cell receptor (beta chain) was carried out in a study of spatial heterogeneity in lung cancer. Study as a whole: Alpha-chain sequences were consistently detected less often than beta-chain sequences.

One entry per CDR3 protein results from TCRdb running MiXCR on the 5' RACE reads. Of 55,000 to 75,000 distinct CDR3 sequences in the sample, about 8.2% were seen once. Described time point: blood at routine non-recurrence follow-up after resection. Trimming took off 8 bases at V and 9 bases at J, with 5 bases between the two ends. CDR3 length: 9 residues. Germline V gene data show CDR1 as SGHVS and CDR2 as FNYEAQ. This sample comprised PBMCs, obtained at follow-up. This sequence originates from a female donor with early-stage non-small cell lung cancer. The rearrangement links TRBV7-6 to TRBJ2-1; no clear D gene. The CDR3 DNA sequence: TGTGCCAGCTTGGGTGAGCAGTTCTTC. It specifies CASLGEQFF. Together with reference TRBV7-6 and TRBJ2-1, the CDR3 gives the full variable domain: GAGVSQSPRYKVTKRGQDVALRCDPISGHVSLYWYRQALGQGPEFLTYFNYEAQQDKSGLPNDRFSAERPEGSISTLTIQRTEQRDSAMYRCASLGEQFFGPGTRLTVL.